This T cell receptor (beta chain) is from a study of cytomegalovirus exposure and HLA in healthy donors. Across the study: It was reported in a later analysis that the 95 to 150 validation repertoires used the same platform as the approximately 670 first-cohort repertoires.

To note about this clone: Its specificity is not known.

The germline V gene encodes CDR1 SGHAT and CDR2 FQNNGV. The CDR3 sequence is 15 residues long. Trimming cost V 4 bases and J 2 bases, with 15 bases left between them. Study-wide findings and caveats: In vitro work confirmed that a few CMV-associated chains recognize CMV antigens. Clusters of TCRs from the first cohort tended to co-occur in the 120 validation repertoires (as a later analysis found). Investigators reported 164 TCR beta chains as tied to cytomegalovirus.

Measured with immunoSEQ multiplex PCR; TCRdb has only the in-frame clones, and not every one. The sample includes about 220,000 clones, 80% to 85% of them seen just once. This clonotype was obtained from a woman aged 25 to 39 in good health and CMV-seropositive. The rearrangement uses TRBV11-2 and TRBJ2-7, with D tentatively TRBD2 (5 bases). Material for sequencing was PBMCs. In DNA form, the CDR3 reads TGTGCCAGCAGCTCGGGGATGGTACCAGCCTACGAGCAGTACTTC. Protein product: CASSSGMVPAYEQYF.